Following are 4 T cell receptor beta chains from one sample sequenced in a study of identical twins (dated by TCRdb to the mid-2010s). To prepare the library, 5' RACE was applied. TCRdb names Illumina HiSeq 2000 as the instrument used. TCRdb ran its own pipeline on the public reads, namely fastp trimming at Q25 and MiXCR clone calling, and kept in-frame beta chains. Records with the same CDR3 protein are collapsed into one entry carrying the most frequent genes and DNA. The sample data list approximately 670,000 distinct CDR3 sequences, and roughly 6% of these were observed just once. The ten largest make up about 2% of the sample. Input material: naive T cells sorted from blood. What the cell subset or site label conveys for this sample: cells isolated with a human naive T-cell isolation kit. These receptors all stem from a man between 18 and 35 years old in good health.

In its sample, this clonotype was seen many times. The rearrangement uses TRBV10-1 and TRBJ2-1; 8 nucleotides line up with TRBD2. Germline CDR1 WNHNN, CDR2 SYGVQD (reference sequence). This CDR3 comprises 15 residues. Trimming cost V 3 bases and J 6 bases; bases outside gene matches: 7. The CDR3 nucleotides are TGCGCCAGCAGTGAAAGCGGGAGCGTCACCAATGAGCAGTTCTTC. Translated, it gives CASSESGSVTNEQFF.

This clonotype has only a few counts. The chain recombines TRBV30 with TRBJ2-3, with D uncertain. Deletions cut 5 bases from V and 14 bases from J, with 8 bases between. The CDR3 extends over 8 amino acids. Germline lookup yields CDR1 GTSNPN and CDR2 SVGIG (reference sequence). The CDR3 DNA reads TGTGCCTGGGGTCGAGGGTATTTT. It is translated as CAWGRGYF.

This clonotype turned up a few times. The rearrangement links TRBV7-2 to TRBJ1-3; 8 nucleotides line up with TRBD1. CDR3 length: 15 amino acids. Trimming took 4 bases from V and 0 from J; bases not matched to a gene: 2. Germline V gene data show CDR1 as SGHTA and CDR2 as FQGNSA. The CDR3 sequence is CASSSTGGSGNTIYF. Here the CDR3 DNA reads TGTGCCAGCAGCTCTACAGGGGGCTCTGGAAACACCATATATTTT.

This clonotype was observed at least ten times. The rearrangement joins TRBV7-9 to TRBJ2-7; the D call may be TRBD1 or TRBD2 (5 bases each). Germline V gene lookup returns CDR1 SEHNR and CDR2 FQNEAQ (reference sequence). The V gene lost 3 bases and the J gene lost 0 bases, with 6 bases spanning the gap. CDR3 size: 13 residues. CDR3 DNA: TGTGCCAGCAGCTTGGGACCCTCCTACGAGCAGTACTTC. As protein: CASSLGPSYEQYF.